What follows is one T cell receptor (beta chain) and its context. The PCR ran on 60 Vbeta and 13 Jbeta primers. Assay used: immunoSEQ multiplex PCR; TCRdb lists only in-frame clones, some missing. With under 130,000 clones in the sample, the ten largest clones hold roughly 0.64%. The data derive from a study of cytomegalovirus exposure and HLA in healthy donors. About the research overall: Across 350 to 500 genotyped donors, about 80% landed in the Caucasian-associated ancestry cluster.

Trimming cost V 3 bases and J 0 bases; bases outside gene matches: 11. Germline CDR1 PRHDT, CDR2 FYEKMQ (reference sequence). This CDR3 region has 19 residues. V is TRBV13 and J is TRBJ2-7; 13 positions agree with TRBD2. The receptor was derived from a man in his forties or fifties in good health and CMV-seronegative. Sequencing was performed on PBMCs. The CDR3 loop reads CASSFRRGLAGSVSYEQYF. In nucleotides, the CDR3 is TGTGCCAGCAGCTTTCGCCGGGGACTAGCGGGGTCCGTCTCCTACGAGCAGTACTTC.